Shown below are 7 T cell receptor beta chains from a single sample sequenced in a study of identical twins. Via MiXCR, TCRdb re-called the 5' RACE reads, giving one row per CDR3 protein. The sample consists of 650,000 to 750,000 distinct CDR3 sequences, approximately 21% of them appearing once. This same sample was also part of a study on T cells expressing NK-cell markers.

Sequences were obtained from PBMCs. The receptors come from a woman aged 18-30 years in good health.

This clonotype was observed at least ten times. The V and J genes are TRBV29-1 and TRBJ2-5, with D hard to call. The length of the CDR3 is 11 residues. V dropped 4 bases and J dropped 1 base, with 4 bases sitting between them. Germline assignment: CDR1 SQVTM and CDR2 ANQGSEA. CDR3 DNA sequence: TGCAGCGTTGCCGCCCAAGAGACCCAGTACTTC. This sequence encodes CSVAAQETQYF.

This clonotype was counted only a few times. This rearrangement joins TRBV5-1 to TRBJ1-4; D is uncertain. Trimming removed 1 base from V and 5 bases from J, with 15 bases in between. Germline V gene data show CDR1 as SGHRS and CDR2 as YFSETQ. This CDR3 contains 16 residues. The CDR3 protein is CASSLSYRASNEKLFF. The CDR3 coding sequence is TGCGCCAGCAGCTTGTCCTATAGGGCCTCGAATGAAAAACTGTTTTTT.

The chain links TRBV6-5 to TRBJ2-3, with no clear D. The V gene's germline CDR1 is MNHEY and CDR2 SVGAGI. This CDR3 is built from 14 residues. The V and J ends lost 3 bases and 4 bases respectively, with 11 bases between them. The CDR3, as DNA: TGTGCCAGCAGTTATGGTTGGGTACCAGATACGCAGTATTTT. Translation: CASSYGWVPDTQYF.

V usage is TRBV6-2 or TRBV6-3 and J usage is TRBJ2-3, with 10 bases lining up with TRBD2. Germline V gene lookup returns CDR1 MNHEY and CDR2 SVGEGT. Trimming cost V 6 bases and J 4 bases; bases outside gene matches: 7. The CDR3 has 15 amino acids. The CDR3 DNA follows: TGTGCCAGCAGACCCACTAGCGGGGATGCAGATACGCAGTATTTT. This codes for CASRPTSGDADTQYF.

This clonotype has a count of ten or more. The V gene is TRBV20-1, the J gene TRBJ2-3, with D possibly matching TRBD2 (6 bases). CDR1 DFQATT and CDR2 SNEGSKA come from the germline V gene (reference sequence). The length of the CDR3 is 17 residues. V was shortened by 0 bases and J by 4 bases, with 20 bases between the two germline ends. CDR3 loop: CSARDGLRGLRSDTQYF. The CDR3 region has the DNA TGCAGTGCTAGAGATGGGCTCCGGGGGTTGAGGTCAGATACGCAGTATTTT.

The chain joins TRBV5-1 to TRBJ2-3; 7 bases fit TRBD1. Germline V gene sequence: CDR1 SGHRS, CDR2 YFSETQ. The CDR3 loop spans 17 amino acids. V was pared by 3 bases and J by 2 bases, with 12 bases of the junction left unmatched. CDR3 loop: CASSYPGQRVDTDTQYF. CDR3 DNA: TGCGCCAGCAGCTACCCGGGACAGCGAGTCGACACAGATACGCAGTATTTT.

The chain joins TRBV9 to TRBJ2-2; D could derive from TRBD1 or TRBD2 (5 bases each). V shed 9 bases and J shed 3 bases, with 12 bases lying between them. Looked up from germline, CDR1 is SGDLS and CDR2 is YYNGEE. This CDR3 has 13 amino acids. CDR3 amino acids: CATGQRYTGELFF. CDR3 coding DNA: TGTGCCACGGGGCAGAGATACACCGGGGAGCTGTTTTTT.